These 4 T cell receptor beta chains were all obtained from the same sample, sequenced in a study of CD8 T cells in ankylosing spondylitis. Via MiXCR, TCRdb re-called the 5' RACE reads, giving one row per CDR3 protein. This repertoire shows more than 600,000 distinct CDR3 sequences, under 20% found once; its top ten account for around 20%. These receptors lack a known antigen. Study-level points and caveats: Seven or eight highly homologous variants formed a TCR beta motif that appeared characteristic of ankylosing spondylitis blood.

Sequenced input: blood, either unsorted or a sorted T cell fraction (not recorded which). The receptors stem from a male donor with ankylosing spondylitis.

This clonotype showed up just a few times. This rearrangement joins TRBV5-8 to TRBJ2-7; 9 bases map to TRBD1. CDR3 length: 12 residues. V lost 5 bases and J lost 7; bases outside the gene matches: 4. Germline V CDR1 and CDR2: SGHTS, YDEGEE. CDR3 region: CASRGQGEEQYF. The CDR3 bases are TGTGCCAGCAGGGGACAGGGCGAAGAGCAGTACTTC.

This clonotype was seen at least ten times. V usage is TRBV3-1 and J usage is TRBJ2-2, with D possibly matching TRBD2 (6 bases). The V gene's germline CDR1 is LGHDT and CDR2 YNNKEL (reference sequence). Trimming left V 1 base short and J 1 base short, with 7 bases between. The CDR3 is made up of 15 amino acids. The CDR3 region is CASSQGRGNTGELFF. The CDR3 DNA is TGTGCCAGCAGCCAAGGGCGGGGGAACACCGGGGAGCTGTTTTTT.

This clonotype was observed a handful of times. V is TRBV12-3 or TRBV12-4 and J is TRBJ1-6; 7 nucleotides align to TRBD1. This CDR3 has 14 amino acids. The V and J ends lost 6 bases and 7 bases, in that order; junction bases with no gene match: 6. CDR3 bases: TGTGCCAGCAGGTCGGACAGGACGAATTCACCCCTCCACTTT. Residues: CASRSDRTNSPLHF.

The J gene is TRBJ2-7, the V gene TRBV7-2, with D unresolved. The V end was cut by 3 bases, the J end by 0 bases, with 9 bases between. Germline V gene lookup returns CDR1 SGHTA and CDR2 FQGNSA. This CDR3 has 14 amino acids. The CDR3 coding sequence is TGTGCCAGCAGCTTCTACGGCCGCTCCTACGAGCAGTACTTC. It codes for CASSFYGRSYEQYF.